The next 28 T cell receptor beta chains were all read from a single sample in a study of patients and donors after allogeneic stem cell transplantation. TCRdb reanalysed the RT-PCR reads using MiXCR and keeps one entry per CDR3 protein. The repertoire holds 390,000 or so distinct CDR3 sequences, with more than 15% as singletons. The material sequenced was blood, either unsorted or a sorted T cell fraction (not recorded which). These receptors were obtained from a human donor who was either an allogeneic HSCT recipient or a stem cell or donor lymphocyte infusion donor (not recorded which). It is not recorded whose cells these are; they may come from a transplant donor.

The chain recombines TRBV6-2 or TRBV6-3 with TRBJ2-5; D remains unclear. Germline loops: CDR1 MNHEY, CDR2 SVGEGT. The CDR3 runs to 14 residues. V was pared by 6 bases and J by 0 bases, with 11 bases between. CDR3 region: CASRTRLYQETQYF. Here the CDR3 DNA reads TGTGCCAGCAGGACGCGGTTGTACCAAGAGACCCAGTACTTC.

The chain uses TRBV25-1 and TRBJ2-7; tentatively, D is TRBD1 or TRBD2 (7 bases each). Per the germline V gene, CDR1 is MGHDK and CDR2 is SYGVNS. This CDR3 spans 16 amino acids. The V end was cut by 1 base, the J end by 3 bases, with 16 bases between. The CDR3 coding sequence is TGTGCCAGCAGTGAATGGTCCAGGGGGGGGATCTACGAGCAGTACTTC. Residues: CASSEWSRGGIYEQYF.

The chain combines TRBV7-9 with TRBJ1-6; 10 bases align to TRBD1. Losses at the gene ends were 6 bases for V and 10 bases for J; bases not matched to a gene: 12. Per germline, CDR1 SEHNR and CDR2 FQNEAQ (reference sequence). The CDR3 is 16 amino acids. CDR3 bases: TGTGCCAGCAGTCGGCACCCGACAGGGGGCTGGTCACCCCTCCACTTT. This translates into CASSRHPTGGWSPLHF.

The rearrangement uses TRBV14 and TRBJ2-7, with a possible D match to TRBD2 (6 bases). Between the trimmed V and J ends, which lost 4 bases and 4 bases, there was a span of 14 bases. From germline, CDR1 is SGHDN and CDR2 FVKESK. The CDR3 is made up of 14 amino acids. The CDR3 DNA reads TGTGCCAGCAGCCCCGCGGGACGGCTATACGAGCAGTACTTC. Translating it yields CASSPAGRLYEQYF.

The genes are TRBV5-1 and TRBJ2-1, with D possibly TRBD2 on 5 matching bases. The CDR3 loop spans 15 amino acids. Trimming took off 4 bases at V and 7 bases at J, with 18 bases between the two ends. CDR1 is SGHRS and CDR2 is YFSETQ in the germline V gene. CDR3 loop: CASSPEDIMRNEQFF. For the CDR3, the DNA is TGCGCCAGCAGCCCGGAGGATATAATGCGAAATGAGCAGTTCTTC.

This chain connects TRBV12-3 or TRBV12-4 to TRBJ2-7; 7 bases fit TRBD1. This CDR3 has 14 amino acids. J gave up 2 bases and V 6 bases, and 7 bases lay outside the gene matches. CDR3 amino acids: CASSTGQRAYEQYF. The CDR3 DNA reads TGTGCCAGCAGCACGGGACAGCGAGCCTACGAGCAGTACTTC.

The chain links TRBV6-1 to TRBJ2-7, with D unresolved. The CDR3 has 12 amino acids. Trimming took 5 bases from V and 6 from J, leaving 11 bases between them. Per germline, CDR1 MNHNS and CDR2 SASEGT. CDR3 in amino acids: CASSILLREQYF. DNA of the CDR3: TGTGCCAGCAGTATCTTGCTTCGCGAGCAGTACTTC.

This clonotype came up a few times. This rearrangement joins TRBV20-1 to TRBJ1-2; 12 nucleotides match TRBD1. Looked up from germline, CDR1 is DFQATT and CDR2 is SNEGSKA (reference sequence). The trim removed 3 bases at V and 6 bases at J, leaving 11 bases unmatched. The CDR3 is 16 residues long. CDR3: CSARGTGGDAGNGYTF. CDR3 coding DNA: TGCAGTGCTAGGGGGACAGGGGGCGACGCGGGCAATGGCTACACCTTC.

This clonotype was observed a few times. CDR3: CASSDTWDTEAFF. The CDR3 DNA reads as TGTGCCAGCAGCGACACTTGGGACACTGAAGCTTTCTTT. The chain uses TRBV6-1 and TRBJ1-1; no reliable D call. The V end lost 6 bases, the J end lost 3 bases, and 11 bases lay between the germline ends. The germline gives CDR1 MNHNS, CDR2 SASEGT. This CDR3 contains 13 residues.

This clonotype appeared a few times. J is TRBJ2-3 and V is TRBV5-5, with 11 bases that match TRBD2. The length of the CDR3 is 15 residues. Germline assignment: CDR1 SGHKS and CDR2 YYEKEE (reference sequence). V dropped 2 bases and J dropped 9; count of bases not matched to a gene: 8. The CDR3 sequence is CASSLMTSGVLTQYF. The CDR3, as DNA: TGTGCCAGCAGCTTAATGACTAGCGGGGTTCTAACGCAGTATTTT.

This clonotype was detected only a few times. This chain joins TRBV20-1 and TRBJ2-4; the D gene is possibly TRBD1 (6 bases). Germline-derived CDR1 and CDR2 are DFQATT and SNEGSKA (reference sequence). With 3 bases removed from V and 4 bases from J, the gap between germline ends came to 16 bases. The CDR3 sequence is 15 residues long. The CDR3 DNA follows: TGCAGTGCTAGGACCCCCGGGACACAAAAAAACATTCAGTACTTC. Its protein is CSARTPGTQKNIQYF.

This chain links TRBV23-1 with TRBJ2-6, with D unresolved. TRBV23-1 counts as an open reading frame of uncertain function. This CDR3 is built from 16 residues. Trimming removed 6 bases at V and 0 bases at J, with 12 bases between. The CDR3 protein is CASRRLNFSGANVLTF. CDR3 DNA: TGCGCCAGCAGACGGTTAAATTTCTCTGGGGCCAACGTCCTGACTTTC.

The chain employs TRBV9 and TRBJ2-5; 8 positions agree with TRBD2. V shed 0 bases and J 0 bases; nucleotides not matched to a gene: 7. Germline CDR1 reads SGDLS; CDR2 reads YYNGEE. The CDR3 totals 17 residues. This CDR3 is CASSVAERGGYQETQYF. DNA for the CDR3: TGTGCCAGCAGCGTAGCAGAACGGGGGGGGTACCAAGAGACCCAGTACTTC.

In this sample, this clonotype turned up a few times. The chain is built from TRBV7-6 and TRBJ2-3; D is uncertain. The germline gives CDR1 SGHVS, CDR2 FNYEAQ. V lost 5 bases and J lost 3, with 9 bases in between. The CDR3 covers 13 residues. The CDR3 DNA is TGTGCCAGCAGCCTGGCCAAAACAGATACGCAGTATTTT. Translation gives CASSLAKTDTQYF.

This chain joins TRBV6-1 and TRBJ2-3, with D possibly TRBD2 on 6 matching bases. Trimming took 1 base from V and 2 from J, leaving 13 bases between them. The germline gives CDR1 MNHNS, CDR2 SASEGT. This CDR3 is built from 16 residues. The CDR3 DNA sequence: TGTGCCAGCAGTGAAGTGAGGGGACTGGTCACAGATACGCAGTATTTT. Translating gives CASSEVRGLVTDTQYF.

The sample holds a few counts of this clonotype. The V gene is TRBV11-2, the J gene TRBJ1-1; D not certain. The CDR3 runs 11 residues. V shed 2 bases and J shed 9 bases, with 7 bases lying between them. CDR1 is SGHAT and CDR2 is FQNNGV in the germline V gene. CDR3 nucleotides: TGTGCCAGCAGCTTATGGGCACAAGCTTTCTTT. Translated: CASSLWAQAFF.

This chain uses TRBV20-1 with TRBJ1-2; tentative D call: TRBD1 (6 bases). This CDR3 has 12 residues. CDR1 and CDR2 (germline): DFQATT, SNEGSKA (reference sequence). The CDR3 sequence: CSALGGPYGYTF. CDR3 nucleotide sequence: TGCTCCGCCTTGGGGGGGCCGTATGGCTACACCTTC.

This clonotype appeared many times. V and J are TRBV7-2 and TRBJ2-7, with 7 positions matching TRBD1. Germline CDR1 reads SGHTA; CDR2 reads FQGNSA. The trim removed 4 bases at V and 5 bases at J, leaving 8 bases unmatched. This CDR3 is 14 amino acids long. CDR3 in DNA: TGTGCCAGCAGCTCTCGACAGGGAAAGGACGAGCAGTACTTC. Encoded protein: CASSSRQGKDEQYF.

There are a few counts of this clonotype. The V and J genes are TRBV6-5 and TRBJ1-1; D gene ambiguous. The CDR3 consists of 15 residues. The V and J ends lost 0 bases and 1 base respectively, with 9 bases between them. The germline CDR1 and CDR2 sequences are MNHEY and SVGAGI. CDR3 nucleotides: TGTGCCAGCAGTTACTCGAGGGCCAGGAACACTGAAGCTTTCTTT. Translating it yields CASSYSRARNTEAFF.

This clonotype was detected a few times. The chain carries TRBV29-1 and TRBJ1-4, with D perhaps TRBD1 (5 bases). The V gene's germline CDR1 is SQVTM and CDR2 ANQGSEA. V lost 4 bases and J 4 bases, leaving 7 bases between the germline ends. This CDR3 spans 12 amino acids. The DNA of the CDR3 is TGCAGCGTTGGCAGGGATAATGAAAAACTGTTTTTT. Its protein is CSVGRDNEKLFF.

This clonotype was detected a few times. The rearrangement links TRBV27 to TRBJ1-1, with TRBD1 matching 7 bases. The V and J ends lost 7 bases and 4 bases, in that order; junction bases with no gene match: 9. The CDR3 totals 14 residues. Per germline, CDR1 MNHEY and CDR2 SMNVEV (reference sequence). CDR3 in DNA: TGTGCCAGCATAATTCTTCAGGGGGGCACTGAAGCTTTCTTT. Protein product: CASIILQGGTEAFF.

Only a few counts were recorded for this clonotype. The chain carries TRBV6-1 and TRBJ2-4; 7 bases map to TRBD1. V trimming: 6 bases; J trimming: 0 bases; junction bases outside the gene matches: 2. The CDR3 has 14 residues. CDR1 is MNHNS and CDR2 is SASEGT in the germline V gene. CDR3 amino acids: CASRGGIAKNIQYF. In DNA, the CDR3 is TGTGCCAGCAGAGGGGGCATAGCCAAAAACATTCAGTACTTC.

This clonotype was counted a few times. The chain has TRBV6-5 and TRBJ1-5; 7 bases match TRBD1. Germline V gives CDR1 MNHEY, CDR2 SVGAGI. V trimming: 2 bases; J trimming: 4 bases; junction bases outside the gene matches: 8. The CDR3 spans 16 residues. The CDR3 DNA reads TGTGCCAGCAGTTACCCCCGGGACAGAGCAAATCAGCCCCAGCATTTT. Its protein product is CASSYPRDRANQPQHF.

In this sample, this clonotype turned up many times. The chain couples TRBV7-9 to TRBJ2-7; no reliable D call. CDR1 and CDR2 (germline): SEHNR, FQNEAQ (reference sequence). Trimming pared 7 bases from V and 3 bases from J, leaving 10 bases between. The CDR3 extends over 12 amino acids. The DNA for the CDR3 is TGTGCCAGCACAATCGATGACTACGAGCAGTACTTC. This encodes CASTIDDYEQYF.

The V call is TRBV13, the J call TRBJ1-6, with 9 positions matching TRBD1. V was pared by 2 bases and J by 7 bases, with 3 bases of the junction left unmatched. CDR3 length equals 15 residues. Germline-derived CDR1 and CDR2 are PRHDT and FYEKMQ (reference sequence). The CDR3 here is CASSLRDRANSPLHF. In nucleotides, the CDR3 is TGTGCCAGCAGCTTACGGGACAGGGCGAATTCACCCCTCCACTTT.

On this clonotype itself: A much larger clone differs from this one at a single base, so this may be a read error. The chain links TRBV5-1 to TRBJ2-1; 8 positions agree with TRBD1. The germline V gene encodes CDR1 SGHRS and CDR2 YFSETQ. This CDR3 has 16 residues. Trimming took 3 bases from V and 4 from J; bases not matched to a gene: 9. The CDR3 DNA sequence: TGCGCCAGCAGCTCCACCGGGGACAGGATATACAATGAGCAGTTCTTC. This gives the protein CASSSTGDRIYNEQFF.

This clonotype was observed a handful of times. V usage is TRBV4-1 and J usage is TRBJ1-1; 8 bases agree with TRBD1. CDR3 length equals 16 residues. Germline trimming cut 3 bases from V and 1 base from J; bases unmatched to any gene: 7. Germline V gene lookup returns CDR1 MGHRA and CDR2 YSYEKL. CDR3 in amino acids: CASSQDPGQANTEAFF. CDR3 in DNA: TGCGCCAGCAGCCAGGATCCGGGACAGGCGAACACTGAAGCTTTCTTT.

This clonotype turned up a few times. This sequence joins TRBV7-2 and TRBJ2-7; D is tentatively TRBD1 or TRBD2 (5 bases each). Germline V gene lookup returns CDR1 SGHTA and CDR2 FQGNSA. The length of the CDR3 is 14 residues. Trimming shortened V by 1 base and J by 2 bases, and 9 bases separated the two germline ends. The CDR3: CASSLGLGAYEQYF. The CDR3 nucleotides are TGTGCCAGCAGCTTAGGTCTGGGGGCCTACGAGCAGTACTTC.